This T cell receptor (beta chain) was identified during a study of T cell responses to AZD1222 COVID-19 vaccine. Study information: Second-dose timings of about 4 or about 12 weeks were pooled.

The method was immunoSEQ multiplex PCR; TCRdb's version includes in-frame clones alone and lacks a portion of them. The sample has 150,000 or so clones, less than 90% seen once. Germline V gene lookup returns CDR1 PRHDT and CDR2 FYEKMQ (reference sequence). J gave up 3 bases and V 5 bases, and 12 bases lay outside the gene matches. This CDR3 contains 16 residues. General study points: Elevations in Spike-specific TCR breadth and depth followed administration of two AZD1222 doses. Repertoires were obtained only post-peak T cell response. Of spike-specific TCRs, nearly half reportedly target regions left unmutated in variants.

On this clone: Its specificity is not known.

The chain joins TRBV13 to TRBJ2-7; TRBD1 matches at 8 bases. The receptor's source is an adult in good health. The sample in question was peripheral blood, obtained on day 0 of AZD1222 vaccination. The CDR3 reads CASSRQGKPLDYEQYF. The CDR3 DNA reads as TGTGCCAGCAGCCGACAGGGGAAACCTCTCGACTACGAGCAGTACTTC.